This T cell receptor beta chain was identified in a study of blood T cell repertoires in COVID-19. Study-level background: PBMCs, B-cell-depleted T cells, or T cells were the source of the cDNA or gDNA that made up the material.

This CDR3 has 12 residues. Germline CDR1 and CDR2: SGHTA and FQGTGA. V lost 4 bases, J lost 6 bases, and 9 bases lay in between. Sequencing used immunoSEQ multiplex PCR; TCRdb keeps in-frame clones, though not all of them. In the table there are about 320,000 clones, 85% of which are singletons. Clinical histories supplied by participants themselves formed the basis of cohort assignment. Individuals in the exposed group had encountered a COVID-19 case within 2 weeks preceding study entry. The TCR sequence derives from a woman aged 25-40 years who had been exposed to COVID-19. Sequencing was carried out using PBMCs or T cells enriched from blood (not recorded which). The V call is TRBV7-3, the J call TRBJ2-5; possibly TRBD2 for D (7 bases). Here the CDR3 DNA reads TGTGCCAGCAGCTCCGGGGGGCAGACCCAGTACTTC. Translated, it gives CASSSGGQTQYF.